The next 19 T cell receptor beta chains were all read from a single sample in a study of shared clonotypes between healthy human individuals. Profiled with immunoSEQ multiplex PCR; TCRdb holds only in-frame clones, not every one. The sample yields approximately 1.4 million clones, 95% to 99% seen once. The specimen was naive CD4+ T cells sorted from blood. The subset denotes: CD45RA+ positively selected. The receptors were gathered from a man under 40 in good health.

The genes are TRBV5-6 and TRBJ2-2; D assignment may be TRBD1 or TRBD2 (5 bases each). The CDR3 totals 16 residues. Trimming removed 2 bases from V and 5 bases from J, with 16 bases in between. Germline V lookup: CDR1 SGHDT, CDR2 YYEEEE. The DNA of the CDR3 is TGTGCCAGCAGCTTCAGGGTACTAGTGCCAACCGGGGAGCTGTTTTTT. This gives the protein CASSFRVLVPTGELFF.

The chain combines TRBV7-9 with TRBJ1-2; 7 bases map to TRBD1. Germline assignment: CDR1 SEHNR and CDR2 FQNEAQ (reference sequence). This CDR3 has 14 residues. After removal of 8 bases from V and 3 bases from J, the junction contained 9 bases not matched to a gene. The CDR3 loop is CASGRGTAHYGYTF. The CDR3 region has the DNA TGTGCCAGCGGCCGAGGGACAGCACACTATGGCTACACCTTC.

The chain has TRBV28 and TRBJ1-5; 9 nucleotides match TRBD1. The CDR3 is made up of 14 amino acids. The V gene's germline CDR1 is MDHEN and CDR2 SYDVKM. The ends lost 4 bases at V and 4 bases at J; junction bases unmatched: 2. DNA for the CDR3: TGTGCCAGCAGTTACGGGACAGGGAATCAGCCCCAGCATTTT. Its translation is CASSYGTGNQPQHF.

The V call is TRBV5-1, the J call TRBJ1-2, with 12 bases identical to TRBD1. With 6 bases clipped from V and 3 bases from J, the junction kept 6 bases outside the gene matches. The CDR3 extends over 15 amino acids. Germline CDR1 SGHRS, CDR2 YFSETQ. The CDR3 bases are TGCGCCAGCAACATTGGGACAGGGGGCGACTATGGCTACACCTTC. This gives the protein CASNIGTGGDYGYTF.

This clone was recorded only once. The chain uses TRBV11-3 and TRBJ2-2; 11 bases align to TRBD1. This CDR3 comprises 16 residues. With V trimmed by 5 bases and J by 4 bases, 6 bases remained unmatched. In germline, CDR1 is SGHNT, CDR2 YENEEA. The CDR3 region is CASSGRDRGSTGELFF. Written as DNA, the CDR3 is TGTGCCAGCAGCGGCCGGGACAGGGGGAGCACCGGGGAGCTGTTTTTT.

The V call is TRBV14, the J call TRBJ2-2; no reliable D call. This CDR3 spans 13 amino acids. V was cut by 2 bases and J by 4 bases, with 5 bases left in between. Germline lookup yields CDR1 SGHDN and CDR2 FVKESK. CDR3 region: CASSQTTTGELFF. CDR3 sequence (DNA): TGTGCCAGCAGCCAAACTACCACCGGGGAGCTGTTTTTT.

The chain carries TRBV7-9 and TRBJ2-3; 7 bases match TRBD2. Germline-derived CDR1 and CDR2 are SEHNR and FQNEAQ (reference sequence). This CDR3 region has 15 residues. V trimming: 5 bases; J trimming: 0 bases; junction bases outside the gene matches: 5. The CDR3 is CASSPRTSSTDTQYF. The CDR3 bases are TGTGCCAGCAGCCCGCGGACTAGTAGCACAGATACGCAGTATTTT.

CDR3 sequence reads: CATTRKPGPGELFF. CDR3 in DNA: TGTGCCACCACGAGAAAACCAGGGCCCGGGGAGCTGTTTTTT. The chain carries TRBV6-5 and TRBJ2-2; tentatively, D is TRBD1 (5 bases). Germline-derived CDR1 and CDR2 are MNHEY and SVGAGI. The V gene lost 10 bases and the J gene lost 6 bases, with 18 bases spanning the gap. The CDR3 is 14 amino acids.

The V gene is TRBV6-1, the J gene TRBJ1-2; a weak D match, TRBD1 (5 bases). The germline V and J ends were trimmed by 7 bases and 3 bases, with 15 bases remaining between them. Germline-derived CDR1 and CDR2 are MNHNS and SASEGT. The CDR3 covers 14 residues. The CDR3 region is CASKVRAGDYGYTF. CDR3 bases: TGTGCCAGCAAGGTCAGGGCCGGCGACTATGGCTACACCTTC.

This chain links TRBV7-9 with TRBJ2-4; D ambiguous. Germline V gene lookup returns CDR1 SEHNR and CDR2 FQNEAQ (reference sequence). The germline V and J ends were trimmed by 4 bases and 3 bases, with 13 bases remaining between them. This CDR3 comprises 15 residues. CDR3 sequence: CASSYQASGKNIQYF. CDR3 bases: TGTGCCAGCAGCTACCAGGCGTCGGGCAAAAACATTCAGTACTTC.

The V and J genes are TRBV28 and TRBJ1-2; D unresolved. Germline V gene sequence: CDR1 MDHEN, CDR2 SYDVKM. The V and J ends lost 4 bases and 5 bases respectively, with 17 bases between them. This CDR3 spans 15 amino acids. CDR3 bases: TGTGCCAGCAGTTCTTCAAGTTCTATACCTTATGGCTACACCTTC. It specifies CASSSSSSIPYGYTF.

This clone was seen a single time. The chain is built from TRBV27 and TRBJ2-7; D might be TRBD1 or TRBD2, each matching 5 bases. Trimming shortened V by 3 bases and J by 4 bases, and 31 bases separated the two germline ends. The CDR3 has 20 amino acids. Germline V gives CDR1 MNHEY, CDR2 SMNVEV (reference sequence). CDR3 sequence reads: CASSFWVHPGRRTRPYEQYF. CDR3 DNA sequence: TGTGCCAGCAGTTTCTGGGTCCACCCGGGACGGCGGACTCGACCTTACGAGCAGTACTTC.

The CDR3 protein is CASSIDRTSTEAFF. CDR3 nucleotide sequence: TGTGCCAGTAGTATTGACAGGACGAGCACTGAAGCTTTCTTT. The chain joins TRBV19 to TRBJ1-1; D perhaps matches TRBD1 (6 bases). CDR3 length equals 14 residues. CDR1 and CDR2 (germline): LNHDA, SQIVND (reference sequence). Trimming cost V 3 bases and J 4 bases, with 12 bases left between them.

This chain joins TRBV29-1 and TRBJ2-5; D gene unclear. Trimming left V 5 bases short and J 2 bases short, with 6 bases between. The length of the CDR3 is 11 residues. Germline loops: CDR1 SQVTM, CDR2 ANQGSEA. Here the CDR3 DNA reads TGCAGCGTTCGGCCACAAGAGACCCAGTACTTC. This encodes CSVRPQETQYF.

V usage is TRBV28 and J usage is TRBJ2-6; D possibly corresponds to TRBD1 (6 bases). Trimming pared 6 bases from V and 2 bases from J, leaving 20 bases between. Germline V gene sequence: CDR1 MDHEN, CDR2 SYDVKM. This CDR3 is 18 amino acids long. Written as DNA, the CDR3 is TGTGCCAGCAGATACCTAACAGGGAAGGCCACTGGGGCCAACGTCCTGACTTTC. Amino acids: CASRYLTGKATGANVLTF.

The rearrangement joins TRBV2 to TRBJ2-3, with 8 nucleotides matching TRBD1. This CDR3 region has 16 residues. J gave up 2 bases and V 5 bases, and 9 bases lay outside the gene matches. Germline loops: CDR1 SNHLY, CDR2 FYNNEI. The CDR3 reads CASSPLGQGVTDTQYF. The DNA of the CDR3 is TGTGCCAGCAGTCCGCTCGGACAGGGCGTCACAGATACGCAGTATTTT.

This clone was counted a single time. The chain carries TRBV7-9 and TRBJ2-1; D is unresolved. V was shortened by 0 bases and J by 12 bases, with 12 bases between the two germline ends. Germline CDR1 and CDR2: SEHNR and FQNEAQ (reference sequence). The CDR3 length is 13 residues. The CDR3 DNA is TGTGCCAGCAGCTTAGCGTCCTGGGTCGGGCAGTTCTTC. Protein: CASSLASWVGQFF.

CDR3 bases: TGTGCCAGCAGCCCGAACAGGGGTCTAGCCAAAAACATTCAGTACTTC. This gives the protein CASSPNRGLAKNIQYF. The J gene is TRBJ2-4, the V gene TRBV7-8; 7 nucleotides line up with TRBD1. Germline trimming cut 5 bases from V and 0 bases from J; bases unmatched to any gene: 7. The CDR3 extends over 16 amino acids. Germline lookup yields CDR1 SGHVS and CDR2 FQNEAQ.

On this clone: The sample carries other DNA sequences with the same CDR3. The chain joins TRBV2 to TRBJ1-1; 8 bases agree with TRBD1. Germline V CDR1 and CDR2: SNHLY, FYNNEI. The length of the CDR3 is 14 residues. With V trimmed by 2 bases and J by 5 bases, 4 bases remained unmatched. The CDR3 nucleotides read TGTGCCAGCAGTGAACTGACAGGGGATACTGAAGCTTTCTTT. Amino acids: CASSELTGDTEAFF.